The text below deals with one T cell receptor beta chain. The sample belongs to a study of blood T cell repertoires in COVID-19. Original processing methods: Amplifying reference gene primers gave estimates of nucleated cell counts. Clones were read by immunoSEQ multiplex PCR, and TCRdb kept only the in-frame ones, dropping some. D and trimming come from the DNA, and the V and J calls and clone size come from that table. Of about 26,000 clones listed, 70% to 85% are singletons. The CDR3 has 18 amino acids. Trimming removed 1 base from V and 3 bases from J; junction bases left unmatched: 10. CDR1 SGHDT and CDR2 YYEEEE come from the germline V gene.

The sample taken for sequencing was peripheral blood. The receptor's source is an older man with active or convalescent COVID-19. This sequence joins TRBV5-6 and TRBJ1-4; 9 positions agree with TRBD1. The CDR3 nucleotides read TGTGCCAGCAGCTTGTTTGAAGGGACAGGGCACGCTAATGAAAAACTGTTTTTT. Translated, it gives CASSLFEGTGHANEKLFF.